These 27 T cell receptor beta chains were sequenced from one sample in a study of cytomegalovirus exposure and HLA in healthy donors. PCR used 60 Vbeta primers and 13 Jbeta primers. Clones were read by immunoSEQ multiplex PCR, and TCRdb kept only the in-frame ones, dropping some. The repertoire includes under 250,000 clones, about 80% of them detected once, and nearly 4.5% sits in the top ten. The sequenced sample was PBMCs. The source is a woman in her 30s in good health and CMV-seropositive.

This sequence joins TRBV11-2 and TRBJ1-4, with 8 bases identical to TRBD1. Trimming removed 2 bases from V and 7 bases from J; junction bases left unmatched: 6. The CDR3 loop spans 15 amino acids. The V gene's germline CDR1 is SGHAT and CDR2 FQNNGV. CDR3 sequence (DNA): TGTGCCAGCAGCTTACAGGCGACAGGGGTTGAAAAACTGTTTTTT. Protein: CASSLQATGVEKLFF.

The chain is built from TRBV15 and TRBJ2-7; D perhaps matches TRBD2 (7 bases). The CDR3 is 16 amino acids. V was shortened by 0 bases and J by 3 bases, with 15 bases between the two germline ends. Germline CDR1 is LNHNV and CDR2 is YYDKDF (reference sequence). In DNA, the CDR3 is TGTGCCACCAGCAGAGATATGAGGGGGGGAAGCTACGAGCAGTACTTC. This codes for CATSRDMRGGSYEQYF. Full variable domain (remainder filled in from reference TRBV15 and TRBJ2-7): DAMVIQNPRYQVTQFGKPVTLSCSQTLNHNVMYWYQQKSSQAPKLLFHYYDKDFNNEADTPDNFQSRRPNTSFCFLDIRSPGLGDTAMYLCATSRDMRGGSYEQYFGPGTRLTVT.

The V call is TRBV7-9, the J call TRBJ2-3; no clear D gene. Per the germline V gene, CDR1 is SEHNR and CDR2 is FQNEAQ (reference sequence). V lost 4 bases, J lost 2 bases, and 4 bases lay in between. CDR3 length: 12 amino acids. In DNA form, the CDR3 reads TGTGCCAGCAGCTCTCTCACAGATACGCAGTATTTT. The encoded protein is CASSSLTDTQYF.

J is TRBJ2-5 and V is TRBV4-1; D is perhaps TRBD2 (6 bases). Germline assignment: CDR1 MGHRA and CDR2 YSYEKL. The V and J ends lost 9 bases and 5 bases respectively, with 16 bases between them. This CDR3 spans 13 amino acids. CDR3 amino acids: CASSEGGWETQYF. The CDR3, as DNA: TGCGCCAGTTCCGAGGGAGGCTGGGAGACCCAGTACTTC.

The genes are TRBV18 and TRBJ2-7; tentative D call: TRBD2 (6 bases). V shed 4 bases and J shed 3 bases, with 13 bases lying between them. This CDR3 has 14 residues. Germline-derived CDR1 and CDR2 are KGHSH and LQKENI. CDR3 residues: CASSRGTGDYEQYF. CDR3 DNA sequence: TGTGCCAGCTCACGCGGGACGGGAGACTACGAGCAGTACTTC.

The genes are TRBV9 and TRBJ2-7; D is unresolved. This CDR3 has 15 residues. CDR1 is SGDLS, CDR2 YYNGEE, per germline. Trimming shortened V by 0 bases and J by 4 bases, and 14 bases separated the two germline ends. The DNA for the CDR3 is TGTGCCAGCAGCGTAGCTGAGGCTTCGTTATACGAGCAGTACTTC. This translates into CASSVAEASLYEQYF.

This chain joins TRBV2 and TRBJ2-3; 8 positions match TRBD2. The CDR3 contains 16 residues. Trimming removed 0 bases from V and 5 bases from J; junction bases left unmatched: 7. Germline CDR1 SNHLY, CDR2 FYNNEI. CDR3 DNA sequence: TGTGCCAGCAGTGAAGCGCTTTCGGGGGGGCAAGATACGCAGTATTTT. This translates into CASSEALSGGQDTQYF.

The chain links TRBV19 to TRBJ2-7, with D uncertain. The CDR3 is made up of 14 amino acids. Looked up from germline, CDR1 is LNHDA and CDR2 is SQIVND (reference sequence). The V and J ends lost 3 bases and 5 bases respectively, with 14 bases between them. CDR3 residues: CASSIHRNRDEQYF. For the CDR3, the DNA is TGTGCCAGTAGTATCCACCGGAACCGGGACGAGCAGTACTTC.

V and J are TRBV27 and TRBJ1-2; the D gene is possibly TRBD1 (6 bases). Trimming removed 4 bases at V and 6 bases at J, with 15 bases between. Germline V gene data show CDR1 as MNHEY and CDR2 as SMNVEV (reference sequence). This CDR3 has 14 amino acids. The DNA of the CDR3 is TGTGCCAGCAGTTCCCGGACAGCCCACAATGGCTACACCTTC. Protein product: CASSSRTAHNGYTF.

The chain carries TRBV5-6 and TRBJ2-7, with D tentatively TRBD1 (6 bases). CDR1 is SGHDT and CDR2 is YYEEEE in the germline V gene. V dropped 0 bases and J dropped 3 bases, with 13 bases sitting between them. This CDR3 comprises 15 residues. The CDR3 reads CASSLAPGQNYEQYF. The CDR3 DNA sequence: TGTGCCAGCAGCTTGGCCCCCGGACAGAACTACGAGCAGTACTTC.

This chain uses TRBV7-8 with TRBJ1-4; D not certain. Deletions cut 3 bases from V and 8 bases from J, with 13 bases between. There are 14 residues in the CDR3. Germline-derived CDR1 and CDR2 are SGHVS and FQNEAQ. The CDR3 is CASSLQEDGEKLFF. The CDR3 nucleotides read TGTGCCAGCAGCTTGCAGGAGGATGGGGAAAAACTGTTTTTT.

The chain joins TRBV7-9 to TRBJ1-3; D is possibly TRBD1 (6 bases). V was clipped by 7 bases and J by 7 bases, with 14 bases between them. Germline V gene sequence: CDR1 SEHNR, CDR2 FQNEAQ (reference sequence). The CDR3 loop spans 13 amino acids. CDR3 nucleotide sequence: TGTGCCAGCACGACAGGCTCTCTCAACACCATATATTTT. It specifies CASTTGSLNTIYF.

The chain links TRBV6-1 to TRBJ2-7; perhaps TRBD2 as D (5 bases). The CDR3 contains 13 residues. CDR1 is MNHNS, CDR2 SASEGT, per germline. V was cut by 5 bases and J by 0 bases, with 8 bases left in between. CDR3 sequence (DNA): TGTGCCAGCAGTTATCGGGGCTCCTACGAGCAGTACTTC. This translates into CASSYRGSYEQYF.

This clone was seen a single time. At the DNA level, this CDR3 is encoded by other sequences in the same sample as well. The CDR3 sequence: CASSLGTSGNYEQYF. CDR3 sequence (DNA): TGTGCCAGCAGCCTCGGGACTAGCGGGAACTACGAGCAGTACTTC. The V and J genes are TRBV11-2 and TRBJ2-7; the match to TRBD2 covers 13 bases. Looked up from germline, CDR1 is SGHAT and CDR2 is FQNNGV. The CDR3 covers 15 residues. V lost 5 bases, J lost 3 bases, and 4 bases stayed unmatched.

The V gene is TRBV5-1, the J gene TRBJ2-5; possible D gene TRBD1, 6 bases. The J call may be mistaken, given a closer DNA end match to TRBJ2-7. This CDR3 is built from 13 residues. CDR1 SGHRS and CDR2 YFSETQ come from the germline V gene. The CDR3 DNA reads as TGCGCCAGCAGCTTGACAGGGCCGGGCGAGCAGTACTTC. Translated: CASSLTGPGEQYF.

This rearrangement joins TRBV9 to TRBJ2-2; 7 bases align to TRBD1. The CDR3 has 18 residues. The germline CDR1 and CDR2 sequences are SGDLS and YYNGEE. J lost 1 base, V lost 1 base, and 10 bases had no gene match. CDR3 DNA: TGTGCCAGCAGCGTAAAGAGACAGGGATTCTTGAACACCGGGGAGCTGTTTTTT. Translated: CASSVKRQGFLNTGELFF.

V and J are TRBV9 and TRBJ1-1, with D tentatively TRBD1 (6 bases). The germline V and J ends were trimmed by 4 bases and 5 bases, with 12 bases remaining between them. Germline values: CDR1 SGDLS, CDR2 YYNGEE. This CDR3 contains 13 residues. CDR3 sequence reads: CASSSTGWTEAFF. CDR3 DNA: TGTGCCAGCAGCTCAACAGGGTGGACTGAAGCTTTCTTT.

This sequence joins TRBV7-8 and TRBJ2-2, with 7 bases that match TRBD2. Germline trimming cut 5 bases from V and 8 bases from J; bases unmatched to any gene: 8. This CDR3 contains 14 residues. Germline V CDR1 and CDR2: SGHVS, FQNEAQ. CDR3 sequence reads: CASSPRDYLGELFF. Here the CDR3 DNA reads TGTGCCAGCAGCCCCCGGGACTACTTGGGGGAGCTGTTTTTT. The full variable domain, with the rest looked up from reference TRBV7-8 and TRBJ2-2, is GAGVSQSPRYKVAKRGQDVALRCDPISGHVSLFWYQQALGQGPEFLTYFQNEAQLDKSGLPSDRFFAERPEGSVSTLKIQRTQQEDSAVYLCASSPRDYLGELFFGEGSRLTVL.

CDR3 coding DNA: TGTGCCAGCAGCTTAGTGGGAGGGCCGGTCTACGAGCAGTACTTC. Translation gives CASSLVGGPVYEQYF. The V call is TRBV7-2, the J call TRBJ2-7, with 7 nucleotides matching TRBD2. With V trimmed by 1 base and J by 3 bases, 6 bases remained unmatched. The CDR3 has 15 amino acids. Germline assignment: CDR1 SGHTA and CDR2 FQGNSA.

This clone was found a few times. The chain carries TRBV10-1 and TRBJ2-7, with 9 bases that match TRBD2. The ends lost 5 bases at V and 9 bases at J; junction bases unmatched: 8. This CDR3 is built from 13 residues. Germline loops: CDR1 WNHNN, CDR2 SYGVQD (reference sequence). The CDR3 loop reads CASSPSGVEGQYF. CDR3 bases: TGCGCCAGCAGTCCTAGCGGGGTCGAGGGGCAGTACTTC.

V and J are TRBV4-3 and TRBJ1-1; D call uncertain. Germline CDR1 is LGHNA and CDR2 is YSLEER. The CDR3 covers 14 residues. Written as DNA, the CDR3 is TGCGCTCCCCTAGGGCGGAGGACCAACACTGAAGCTTTCTTT. This sequence encodes CAPLGRRTNTEAFF.

The gene calls are TRBV5-1 and TRBJ1-2, with a possible D match to TRBD1 (5 bases). Germline CDR1 SGHRS, CDR2 YFSETQ. The V end lost 2 bases, the J end lost 6 bases, and 14 bases lay between the germline ends. CDR3 size: 14 residues. CDR3 sequence: CASSFVGQGDGYTF. The CDR3 region has the DNA TGCGCCAGCAGCTTCGTAGGGCAAGGGGATGGCTACACCTTC.

The chain links TRBV2 to TRBJ2-1; 7 bases are shared with TRBD1. CDR1 is SNHLY and CDR2 is FYNNEI in the germline V gene. This CDR3 contains 13 residues. V shed 6 bases, J shed 7 bases, and the junction held 6 bases outside the gene matches. The CDR3 here is CASRKDRLNEQFF. For the CDR3, the DNA is TGTGCCAGCAGAAAGGACAGGCTTAATGAGCAGTTCTTC.

This chain connects TRBV15 to TRBJ1-4; a possible D gene is TRBD1 (5 bases). Trimming shortened V by 0 bases and J by 8 bases, and 13 bases separated the two germline ends. Germline V gives CDR1 LNHNV, CDR2 YYDKDF (reference sequence). This CDR3 region has 15 residues. The CDR3 sequence: CATSRDQGGGEKLFF. DNA of the CDR3: TGTGCCACCAGCAGAGATCAGGGAGGAGGGGAAAAACTGTTTTTT.

The chain couples TRBV5-1 to TRBJ2-2; 10 nucleotides match TRBD2. Germline V gene sequence: CDR1 SGHRS, CDR2 YFSETQ. The CDR3 consists of 15 residues. V shed 6 bases and J 1 base; nucleotides not matched to a gene: 3. Here the CDR3 DNA reads TGCGCCAGCACCCGGACTAGCGGGAACACCGGGGAGCTGTTTTTT. This encodes CASTRTSGNTGELFF.

This chain's CDR3 is CALVTGTAYEQYF. The CDR3 DNA sequence: TGTGCCTTAGTGACAGGGACGGCCTACGAGCAGTACTTC. V gene TRBV2 combines with J gene TRBJ2-7; 7 nucleotides match TRBD1. Trimming cost V 11 bases and J 2 bases; bases outside gene matches: 9. Germline loops: CDR1 SNHLY, CDR2 FYNNEI. The CDR3 loop spans 13 amino acids.

This rearrangement joins TRBV4-3 to TRBJ1-2; D not resolved. Germline V gene data show CDR1 as LGHNA and CDR2 as YSLEER. This CDR3 contains 15 residues. The V end lost 0 bases, the J end lost 3 bases, and 11 bases lay between the germline ends. The CDR3 DNA reads TGCGCCAGCAGCCAAGATGCGGGCAGCTACTATGGCTACACCTTC. Protein product: CASSQDAGSYYGYTF.